This is a list of T cell receptor beta chains from one sample in a study of blood T cell repertoires in COVID-19. Produced via immunoSEQ multiplex PCR; TCRdb's table is partial and in-frame only. The sample holds about 220,000 clones, approximately 85% seen once. Sequencing was carried out using peripheral blood. These receptors originate from a woman in her 70s with COVID-19, enrolled during active disease. Each CDR3 is given with its conserved first and last residue. Each record gives: D gene, J gene, CDR3 length, clone size, V gene, CDR3 DNA, CDR3 protein. The D gene is left open where the match is weak. Some rows mark clone size as missing; the rest say once, few, many or name a class of expanded clone.

TRBD2,TRBJ2-1,15,-,TRBV5-1,TGCGCCAGCAGCTCACTAGCGGGGGGCTACAATGAGCAGTTCTTC,CASSSLAGGYNEQFF
TRBD1,TRBJ1-1,15,-,TRBV6-5,TGTGCCAGCAGTTTTGCGACAGGGGGAATGTCTGAAGCTTTCTTT,CASSFATGGMSEAFF
TRBD1,TRBJ1-1,13,-,TRBV5-4,TGTGCCAGCAGCTTCGACAGGGGGCGATCAGCTTTCTTT,CASSFDRGRSAFF
-,TRBJ1-5,18,-,TRBV19,TGTGCCAGTAGTATTTCCTTTCAGGGTTTGGCGAGCAATCAGCCCCAGCATTTT,CASSISFQGLASNQPQHF
TRBD1,TRBJ1-5,17,-,TRBV19,TGTGCCAGTAGTTCCCCTCCGGACAGGGGTGAGGGGTCGCCCCAGCATTTT,CASSSPPDRGEGSPQHF
-,TRBJ2-2,15,-,TRBV4-3,TGCGCCAGCAGCCAAGATCGAATAGACAGCGGGGAGCTGTTTTTT,CASSQDRIDSGELFF
-,TRBJ1-2,14,-,TRBV6-2/TRBV6-3,TGTGCCAGCAGTTACGGAACAGGGACCTATGGCTACACCTTC,CASSYGTGTYGYTF
TRBD2,TRBJ2-3,15,once,TRBV2,TGTGCCAGCAGTGTAGGGGAGGGAGTCACAGATACGCAGTATTTT,CASSVGEGVTDTQYF
-,TRBJ1-2,12,-,TRBV29-1,TGCAGCGTGACAGGTTTTAACTATGGCTACACCTTC,CSVTGFNYGYTF
-,TRBJ1-1,14,-,TRBV5-5,TGTGCCAGCAGCCCTAACTCAGGGTCCACTGAAGCTTTCTTT,CASSPNSGSTEAFF
-,TRBJ2-3,14,-,TRBV6-2/TRBV6-3,TGTGCCAGCAGTTACTACCAGGTCCTGGATACGCAGTATTTT,CASSYYQVLDTQYF
-,TRBJ1-1,14,-,TRBV19,TGTGCCAGTAGTATTAGACGGGAAAACACTGAAGCTTTCTTT,CASSIRRENTEAFF
-,TRBJ2-7,13,-,TRBV27,TGTGCCAGCAGCGTCCGAGTTCCCTACGAGCAGTACTTC,CASSVRVPYEQYF
TRBD2,TRBJ2-7,18,few,TRBV18,TGTGCCAGCTCACCAGGGACTAGCGGGAGTGGAGCTAGCTACGAGCAGTACTTC,CASSPGTSGSGASYEQYF
TRBD1,TRBJ2-2,15,-,TRBV11-1,TGTGCCAGCAGTTCCGGGACAGGGCCCACCGGGGAGCTGTTTTTT,CASSSGTGPTGELFF
-,TRBJ2-7,15,-,TRBV11-2,TGTGCCAGCAGTTTTTCAATAGCGGACTCCTACGAGCAGTACTTC,CASSFSIADSYEQYF
TRBD1,TRBJ1-3,16,once,TRBV9,TGTGCCAGCACCACAGGGACAGGGGGCTCTGGAAACACCATATATTTT,CASTTGTGGSGNTIYF
-,TRBJ2-7,15,-,TRBV11-1,TGTGCCAGCAGCTTAACAGCAGATCATACCTACGAGCAGTACTTC,CASSLTADHTYEQYF
TRBD1,TRBJ2-1,15,-,TRBV6-2/TRBV6-3,TGTGCCAGCAGTTACTCGAGGGGGCGGGCGAATGAGCAGTTCTTC,CASSYSRGRANEQFF
-,TRBJ1-2,11,-,TRBV29-1,TGCAGCGACAGGGAAAACTATGGCTACACCTTC,CSDRENYGYTF
-,TRBJ2-1,14,-,TRBV7-8,TGTGCCAGCAGCTATATCGACTCGGGGAATGAGCAGTTCTTC,CASSYIDSGNEQFF
TRBD1,TRBJ1-5,13,-,TRBV6-2/TRBV6-3,TGTGCCAGCAGTGGGACAGGGAATCAGCCCCAGCATTTT,CASSGTGNQPQHF
-,TRBJ1-1,15,-,TRBV9,TGTGCCAGCAGCGTGGAGGGTCGGAGGAACACTGAAGCTTTCTTT,CASSVEGRRNTEAFF
TRBD1,TRBJ1-6,15,-,TRBV7-2,TGTGCCAGCAGCATTGGGACAGGGAACAATTCACCCCTCCACTTT,CASSIGTGNNSPLHF
-,TRBJ2-2,12,-,TRBV5-8,TGTGCCAGCGGCCTGAACACCGGGGAGCTGTTTTTT,CASGLNTGELFF
-,TRBJ2-5,13,-,TRBV25-1,TGTGCCAGCAGTGAGTTGGACAGAGAGACCCAGTACTTC,CASSELDRETQYF
-,TRBJ2-5,15,-,TRBV5-1,TGCGCCAGCAGCTTGGAACAGAAAGTGGGAGAGACCCAGTACTTC,CASSLEQKVGETQYF
-,TRBJ1-1,14,-,TRBV7-2,TGTGCCAGCAGCTTATATGTCAGGAACACTGAAGCTTTCTTT,CASSLYVRNTEAFF
-,TRBJ2-3,16,-,TRBV24-1,TGTGCCACCAGTGATTCCCCCGGGGTAGTCACAGATACGCAGTATTTT,CATSDSPGVVTDTQYF
-,TRBJ1-2,13,-,TRBV10-3,TGTGCCATCAGAGCCGGGACTGTGAATGGCTACACCTTC,CAIRAGTVNGYTF
TRBD1,TRBJ1-2,16,-,TRBV19,TGTGCCAGTAGTTCCCGCCCGGGACAGTCTTCGTATGGCTACACCTTC,CASSSRPGQSSYGYTF
TRBD1,TRBJ2-5,15,-,TRBV7-3,TGTGCCAGCAGCTTAGCCTCGGGACAGTGGGAGACCCAGTACTTC,CASSLASGQWETQYF
-,TRBJ1-5,13,-,TRBV27,TGTGCCAGCAGTGTCCGAGCCAATCAGCCCCAGCATTTT,CASSVRANQPQHF
TRBD1,TRBJ1-2,13,once,TRBV29-1,TGCAGCGCCCTGACAGGGGAGGGCTATGGCTACACCTTC,CSALTGEGYGYTF
TRBD2,TRBJ2-1,16,-,TRBV4-1,TGCGCCAGCAGCCGAAATAGCGGGAGGGATTACAATGAGCAGTTCTTC,CASSRNSGRDYNEQFF
TRBD1,TRBJ1-1,14,-,TRBV18,TGTGCCAGCTTAGCCGGGACAGGGAACACTGAAGCTTTCTTT,CASLAGTGNTEAFF
TRBD1,TRBJ1-3,13,-,TRBV7-3,TGTGCCAGCACCACAGGGGTCGGAAACACCATATATTTT,CASTTGVGNTIYF
-,TRBJ1-4,10,once,TRBV20-1,TGCAGTGCTGCTCGGGAAAAACTGTTTTTT,CSAAREKLFF
-,TRBJ1-3,17,once,TRBV5-1,TGCGCCAGCAGCCCTTTCAGGGGCCAAACTTCTGGAAACACCATATATTTT,CASSPFRGQTSGNTIYF
-,TRBJ2-5,12,-,TRBV10-1,TGCCCCGACTGGCTAGGTCTAGAGACCCAGTACTTC,CPDWLGLETQYF
-,TRBJ2-3,16,-,TRBV27,TGTGCCAGCAGTTCAGTAGCGGTTGAGGGGCCAGATACGCAGTATTTT,CASSSVAVEGPDTQYF
-,TRBJ1-1,16,-,TRBV7-9,TGTGCCAGCAGCTTAACCGGCCCGACAGGAGTCACTGAAGCTTTCTTT,CASSLTGPTGVTEAFF
TRBD1,TRBJ1-1,11,-,TRBV7-8,TGTGCCAGCAGCCCGGACAGGGTCCCTTTCTTT,CASSPDRVPFF
-,TRBJ2-7,16,-,TRBV7-2,TGTGCCAGCAGCCCCCGAACTAGCCCAAGCTCCTACGAGCAGTACTTC,CASSPRTSPSSYEQYF
TRBD1,TRBJ2-3,15,-,TRBV7-2,TGTGCCAGCAGCAAGGGACAGGGTAAAATAGATACGCAGTATTTT,CASSKGQGKIDTQYF
-,TRBJ2-2,16,-,TRBV9,TGTGCCAGCAGCGTGCGGGACAGACTGAACACCGGGGAGCTGTTTTTT,CASSVRDRLNTGELFF
-,TRBJ1-4,17,-,TRBV9,TGTGCCAGCAGCGCCCGTAGTGGGGGGATTGAGGATGAAAAACTGTTTTTT,CASSARSGGIEDEKLFF
-,TRBJ1-6,16,-,TRBV5-4,TGTGCCAGCAGCGGGGGGAGCGGGGGCTATAATTCACCCCTCCACTTT,CASSGGSGGYNSPLHF
-,TRBJ1-2,15,-,TRBV19,TGTGCCAGTAGTATATCCCCAGGGCCAGGCTATGGCTACACCTTC,CASSISPGPGYGYTF
TRBD1,TRBJ1-2,15,-,TRBV7-8,TGTGCCAGCAGCCGTTATGCCAGGGGGCATGACGGCTACACCTTC,CASSRYARGHDGYTF
TRBD2,TRBJ2-5,15,-,TRBV5-4,TGTGCCAGCAGATCCGGACTAGCGGGGAGAGAGACCCAGTACTTC,CASRSGLAGRETQYF